This T cell receptor (beta chain) was retrieved from a study of human T cells and chemical hapten exposure. Study findings and constraints: High-frequency TCRs, those above 1 in 1000, stayed the same after DPC sensitization. Expanded TCRs grouped into significantly more large CDR3 similarity clusters than controls produced.

TCRdb re-called the RACE reads with MiXCR, one entry per CDR3 protein. The sample has 300,000 to 450,000 distinct CDR3 sequences; more than 4.5% are singletons. Germline loops: CDR1 LGHDT, CDR2 YNNKEL (reference sequence). With 4 bases clipped from V and 5 bases from J, the junction kept 10 bases outside the gene matches. CDR3 length equals 15 residues. Regarding this clonotype: Its specificity is not known.

The time point is: patch test 1, 2 weeks after DPC sensitization. The sample's treatment: therapeutic diphenylcyclopropenone sensitization with weekly scalp DPC. The specimen was whole blood, collected in connection with sensitization to the hapten diphenylcyclopropenone (DPC). This receptor was identified in a woman aged 45-60 years with alopecia areata. Some clones in this sample may be carry-over from other donors' samples. J is TRBJ1-1 and V is TRBV3-1; the match to TRBD1 covers 7 bases. The CDR3 region is CASSPTAGGGTEAFF. CDR3 DNA: TGTGCCAGCAGCCCTACCGCAGGGGGAGGAACTGAAGCTTTCTTT.